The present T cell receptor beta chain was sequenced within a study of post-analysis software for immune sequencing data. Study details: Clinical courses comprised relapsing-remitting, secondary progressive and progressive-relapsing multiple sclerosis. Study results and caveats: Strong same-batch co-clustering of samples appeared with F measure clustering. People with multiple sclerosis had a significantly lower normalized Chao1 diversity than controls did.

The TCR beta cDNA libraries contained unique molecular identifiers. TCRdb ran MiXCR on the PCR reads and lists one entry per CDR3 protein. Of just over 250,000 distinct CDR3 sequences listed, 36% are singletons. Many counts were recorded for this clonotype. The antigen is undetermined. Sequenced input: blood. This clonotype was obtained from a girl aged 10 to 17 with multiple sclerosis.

In DNA form, the CDR3 reads TGTGCCAGCAGTCTGCCGTCCCTAGCGGGGGGGCCCAATGAGCAGTTCTTC. It is translated as CASSLPSLAGGPNEQFF. The chain combines TRBV6-6 with TRBJ2-1, with 12 bases identical to TRBD2. V dropped 5 bases and J dropped 6; count of bases not matched to a gene: 11. CDR1 is MNHNY, CDR2 SVGAGI, per germline (reference sequence). This CDR3 comprises 17 residues.